A single sample gave rise to the 20 T cell receptor beta chains below, sequenced in a study of siplizumab effects on memory and regulatory T cells. Generated by immunoSEQ multiplex PCR, the TCRdb table keeps only in-frame clones and is missing some. The sample holds 120,000 or so clones, roughly 92% seen once. Material: CD4+ T cells sorted from blood. Every receptor here comes from a human donor in good health.

The CDR3 is CASLYGRGGELFF. In nucleotides, the CDR3 is TGTGCCAGTTTATACGGAAGGGGCGGGGAGCTGTTTTTT. This chain links TRBV6-1 with TRBJ2-2; weak D call: TRBD1 (5 bases). The CDR3 spans 13 residues. Germline CDR1 reads MNHNS; CDR2 reads SASEGT. The V end was cut by 9 bases, the J end by 7 bases, with 15 bases between.

This clone was picked up one time. This chain connects TRBV4-2 to TRBJ1-6, with 10 bases aligning to TRBD1. J lost 9 bases, V lost 5 bases, and 7 bases had no gene match. Germline lookup yields CDR1 LGHNA and CDR2 YNFKEQ. The CDR3 loop spans 15 amino acids. Here the CDR3 DNA reads TGTGCCAGCAGCACGGGACAGGGGCCTATTTCACCCCTCCACTTT. This codes for CASSTGQGPISPLHF.

The chain links TRBV10-3 to TRBJ1-5; D is uncertain. V was cut by 3 bases and J by 7 bases, with 7 bases left in between. This CDR3 region has 12 residues. CDR1 is ENHRY and CDR2 is SYGVKD in the germline V gene. The CDR3 region is CAISEVDQPQHF. CDR3 in DNA: TGTGCCATCAGTGAAGTCGACCAGCCCCAGCATTTT.

The chain is built from TRBV7-9 and TRBJ2-5; a possible D gene is TRBD2 (7 bases). Trimming stripped 1 base from V and 5 bases from J, with 14 bases between. This CDR3 is built from 15 residues. Germline loops: CDR1 SEHNR, CDR2 FQNEAQ (reference sequence). The CDR3 spells CASSLEGGRTETQYF. The CDR3 DNA reads TGTGCCAGCAGCTTAGAGGGGGGGAGGACGGAGACCCAGTACTTC.

The CDR3 DNA is TGTGCCAGCAGTGAAAGTCGGACCCAAAAGGGGTACACCTTC. It specifies CASSESRTQKGYTF. The J gene is TRBJ1-2, the V gene TRBV2, with a weak D call TRBD1 (5 bases). This CDR3 is built from 14 residues. The germline V gene has CDR1 SNHLY and CDR2 FYNNEI. The ends were cut back, 2 bases at V and 11 bases at J, with 18 bases in the middle.

This clone was recorded once. The CDR3 loop reads CASSLGGPENIQYF. The CDR3 bases are TGCGCCAGCAGCTTGGGCGGCCCAGAGAACATTCAGTACTTC. This chain links TRBV5-1 with TRBJ2-4; the D is unclear. The germline CDR1 and CDR2 sequences are SGHRS and YFSETQ. Trimming took 0 bases from V and 7 from J, leaving 11 bases between them. The length of the CDR3 is 14 residues.

This clone showed up just once. J is TRBJ1-2 and V is TRBV5-1; 9 bases are a match to TRBD1. J was trimmed by 4 bases and V by 2 bases; bases with no gene match: 6. The CDR3 contains 15 residues. Germline V gene sequence: CDR1 SGHRS, CDR2 YFSETQ. Written as DNA, the CDR3 is TGCGCCAGCAGCTTAACCGGGACAGGGACCTATGGCTACACCTTC. Translating it yields CASSLTGTGTYGYTF.

This CDR3 is CASSTVNTNQPQHF. CDR3 sequence (DNA): TGTGCCAGTAGTACAGTCAATACCAATCAGCCCCAGCATTTT. The chain carries TRBV19 and TRBJ1-5, with D hard to call. Germline V gene sequence: CDR1 LNHDA, CDR2 SQIVND (reference sequence). This CDR3 has 14 residues. Deletions cut 4 bases from V and 3 bases from J, with 10 bases between.

The chain joins TRBV18 to TRBJ1-6, with TRBD1 identical over 9 bases. The V gene's germline CDR1 is KGHSH and CDR2 LQKENI. Trimming took 6 bases from V and 3 from J; bases not matched to a gene: 3. The CDR3 extends over 15 amino acids. CDR3 in amino acids: CASSPDRGYNSPLHF. CDR3 DNA sequence: TGTGCCAGCTCCCCGGACAGGGGCTATAATTCACCCCTCCACTTT.

The chain carries TRBV6-5 and TRBJ2-1, with D uncertain. From germline, CDR1 is MNHEY and CDR2 SVGAGI. There are 14 residues in the CDR3. Between the trimmed V and J ends, which lost 0 bases and 10 bases, there was a span of 13 bases. CDR3 residues: CASSYSAFLREQFF. In DNA form, the CDR3 reads TGTGCCAGCAGTTACTCGGCCTTTTTGAGGGAGCAGTTCTTC.

The chain joins TRBV7-2 to TRBJ1-6, with unresolved D. V shed 3 bases and J shed 7 bases, with 13 bases lying between them. The CDR3 has 15 residues. The V gene's germline CDR1 is SGHTA and CDR2 FQGNSA. As DNA, the CDR3 is TGTGCCAGCAGCTTTTCCCCCACCTCCAATTCACCCCTCCACTTT. This sequence encodes CASSFSPTSNSPLHF.

The chain's CDR3 is CASSPGGGQFYEQYF. The CDR3 DNA reads as TGTGCCAGCTCACCAGGAGGGGGCCAGTTCTACGAGCAGTACTTC. The chain is built from TRBV18 and TRBJ2-5; perhaps TRBD1 as D (7 bases). Gene TRBJ2-7 matches the end of the DNA better, so the J call may be wrong. This CDR3 spans 15 amino acids. CDR1 KGHSH and CDR2 LQKENI come from the germline V gene.

This chain joins TRBV5-1 and TRBJ2-5; TRBD2 matches 14 bases. The germline V gene encodes CDR1 SGHRS and CDR2 YFSETQ. The J segment lost 2 bases and the V segment lost 7 bases, leaving 7 bases of the junction unmatched. There are 16 residues in the CDR3. The CDR3 DNA follows: TGCGCCAGCGGGCCCAGGACTAGCGGGGGGCAAGAGACCCAGTACTTC. Protein sequence: CASGPRTSGGQETQYF.

The chain is built from TRBV5-1 and TRBJ1-3; tentatively, D is TRBD1 (6 bases). V lost 0 bases to trimming and J lost 2 bases, with 9 bases between them. Germline loops: CDR1 SGHRS, CDR2 YFSETQ. The CDR3 runs 15 residues. CDR3 loop: CASSLDTGTGNTIYF. In DNA, the CDR3 is TGCGCCAGCAGCTTGGATACAGGGACTGGAAACACCATATATTTT.

This chain links TRBV20-1 with TRBJ2-1; either TRBD1 or TRBD2 may fit D (5 bases each). Germline lookup yields CDR1 DFQATT and CDR2 SNEGSKA (reference sequence). CDR3 length: 11 residues. Trimming took 3 bases from V and 8 from J, leaving 8 bases between them. CDR3 coding DNA: TGCAGTGCTAGGACGGGACATGAGCAGTTCTTC. Translated: CSARTGHEQFF.

V usage is TRBV6-6 and J usage is TRBJ1-3, with D unresolved. The CDR3 is 13 amino acids. With 5 bases removed from V and 4 bases from J, the gap between germline ends came to 9 bases. Germline V gene sequence: CDR1 MNHNY, CDR2 SVGAGI (reference sequence). The CDR3 DNA sequence: TGTGCCAGCAGTATAACGGAGGGAAACACCATATATTTT. Its translation: CASSITEGNTIYF.

V gene TRBV5-1 combines with J gene TRBJ2-3; D gene unclear. Germline loops: CDR1 SGHRS, CDR2 YFSETQ. The CDR3 extends over 14 amino acids. Trimming cost V 4 bases and J 4 bases, with 13 bases left between them. CDR3 in amino acids: CASSLNPTADTQYF. The DNA for the CDR3 is TGCGCCAGCAGCCTCAATCCAACGGCAGATACGCAGTATTTT.

The chain uses TRBV9 and TRBJ2-5; TRBD2 agrees at 7 bases. Germline V gene sequence: CDR1 SGDLS, CDR2 YYNGEE. The V gene end was trimmed by 2 bases and the J gene end by 1 base; junction bases not matched to a gene: 2. The CDR3 length is 14 residues. The CDR3 reads CASSVGGSQETQYF. In DNA form, the CDR3 reads TGTGCCAGCAGCGTGGGAGGGTCCCAAGAGACCCAGTACTTC.

V gene TRBV11-2 combines with J gene TRBJ2-3; TRBD1 might be the D (6 bases). This CDR3 is 14 amino acids long. CDR1 is SGHAT and CDR2 is FQNNGV in the germline V gene. Trimming stripped 5 bases from V and 8 bases from J, with 17 bases between. The CDR3 nucleotides are TGTGCCAGCAGCGGGGGCCCAGAGGATGGTACGCAGTATTTT. Amino acids: CASSGGPEDGTQYF.

V gene TRBV18 combines with J gene TRBJ2-1, with 11 bases matching TRBD1. V gave up 5 bases and J gave up 1 base; unmatched junction bases: 7. Germline lookup yields CDR1 KGHSH and CDR2 LQKENI. The CDR3 covers 17 residues. CDR3 DNA sequence: TGTGCCAGCTCATCATCCGGGACAGGGGGATCCTACAATGAGCAGTTCTTC. Amino acids: CASSSSGTGGSYNEQFF.